This is a list of T cell receptor beta chains from one sample in a study of T-cell reconstitution after alpha-beta-depleted transplantation in children. In TCRdb, the PCR reads were re-called with MiXCR into one record per CDR3 protein. The sample lists 750,000 to 950,000 distinct CDR3 sequences; roughly 15% were seen once. The sequencing here drew on PBMCs, mostly from graft donor cells, taken 360 days after TCRalphabeta/CD19-depleted stem cell transplant. The source is a male patient aged 10 to 17 who had a stem cell transplant for acute lymphoblastic leukemia, so the T cells may come from the graft donor. Each CDR3 is given with its conserved first and last residue. Fields, in order: clone size, J gene, V gene, D gene, CDR3 DNA, CDR3 protein. A D gene is named only where the DNA matches it firmly. Not every row has a clone size; where given, it reads once, few, many or a size class.

clone size: few
J gene: TRBJ2-7
V gene: TRBV10-2
D gene: TRBD2
CDR3 DNA: TGCGCCAGCAGTGAGTCTTTAGGGGAGGGCCGAGGGTCGTACGAGCAGTACTTC
CDR3 protein: CASSESLGEGRGSYEQYF

clone size: few
J gene: TRBJ2-2
V gene: TRBV7-9
D gene: TRBD2
CDR3 DNA: TGTGCCAGCAGCCCACTACTAGCGGGAATTTCCGGGGAGCTGTTTTTT
CDR3 protein: CASSPLLAGISGELFF

clone size: few
J gene: TRBJ2-2
V gene: TRBV5-1
D gene: .
CDR3 DNA: TGCGCCAGCAGCAGGGGGGCGAGGAACGGGGAGCTGTTTTTT
CDR3 protein: CASSRGARNGELFF

clone size: .
J gene: TRBJ2-7
V gene: TRBV7-9
D gene: .
CDR3 DNA: TGTGCCAGCAGCTTAGAAGGGATAATTGCCTACGAGCAGTACTTC
CDR3 protein: CASSLEGIIAYEQYF

clone size: few
J gene: TRBJ2-1
V gene: TRBV18
D gene: TRBD2
CDR3 DNA: TGTGCCAGCTCACCCCGCACTAGCGGGGGATACTCGGATGAGCAGTTCTTC
CDR3 protein: CASSPRTSGGYSDEQFF

clone size: .
J gene: TRBJ2-7
V gene: TRBV24-1
D gene: TRBD2
CDR3 DNA: TGTGCCACCAGTGACCTGGGGACTAGCGGGATTTACGAGCAGTACTTC
CDR3 protein: CATSDLGTSGIYEQYF

clone size: many
J gene: TRBJ2-7
V gene: TRBV4-1
D gene: .
CDR3 DNA: TGCGCCAGCAGGGACACCGGGGCCTCCTACGAGCAGTACTTC
CDR3 protein: CASRDTGASYEQYF

clone size: few
J gene: TRBJ2-3
V gene: TRBV5-1
D gene: TRBD1
CDR3 DNA: TGCGCCAGCAGGAGGATAGGGACAGCCACAGATACGCAGTATTTT
CDR3 protein: CASRRIGTATDTQYF

clone size: .
J gene: TRBJ2-5
V gene: TRBV20-1
D gene: TRBD2
CDR3 DNA: TGCAGTGCTACTAGCGGGAGGGAAGAGACCCAGTACTTC
CDR3 protein: CSATSGREETQYF

clone size: .
J gene: TRBJ2-1
V gene: TRBV27
D gene: TRBD1
CDR3 DNA: TGTGCCAGCAGTGCCCCGGGACAGTTCTACAATGAGCAGTTCTTC
CDR3 protein: CASSAPGQFYNEQFF

clone size: .
J gene: TRBJ2-5
V gene: TRBV5-1
D gene: .
CDR3 DNA: TGCGCCAGCAGCTCGGTCGAGGTAGCCCGGGAGACCCAGTACTTC
CDR3 protein: CASSSVEVARETQYF

clone size: many
J gene: TRBJ2-1
V gene: TRBV24-1
D gene: .
CDR3 DNA: TGTGCCACCGGAGGTCACAATGAGCAGTTCTTC
CDR3 protein: CATGGHNEQFF

clone size: .
J gene: TRBJ2-4
V gene: TRBV12-3/TRBV12-4
D gene: TRBD2
CDR3 DNA: TGTGCCAGCAGCCCGGGACTAGCGCCTAGAGCCAAAAACATTCAGTACTTC
CDR3 protein: CASSPGLAPRAKNIQYF

clone size: few
J gene: TRBJ1-3
V gene: TRBV6-5
D gene: .
CDR3 DNA: TGTGCCAGCAGTTACTCCCCGAGAAGTTCTGGAAACACCATATATTTT
CDR3 protein: CASSYSPRSSGNTIYF

clone size: .
J gene: TRBJ2-7
V gene: TRBV15
D gene: .
CDR3 DNA: TGTGCCACCAGCAGAGAGGCTAGGGCAGTGGACGAGCAGTACTTC
CDR3 protein: CATSREARAVDEQYF

clone size: .
J gene: TRBJ2-7
V gene: TRBV29-1
D gene: .
CDR3 DNA: TGCAGCGTTTGGAACAGGGTGACCTACGAGCAGTACTTC
CDR3 protein: CSVWNRVTYEQYF

clone size: .
J gene: TRBJ1-1
V gene: TRBV27
D gene: .
CDR3 DNA: TGTGCCAGCAGTTTATACCAGGGCGGCACTGAAGCTTTCTTT
CDR3 protein: CASSLYQGGTEAFF

clone size: few
J gene: TRBJ2-3
V gene: TRBV29-1
D gene: .
CDR3 DNA: TGCAGCGTTCCCTCGGACTACGGAGACCGCACAGATACGCAGTATTTT
CDR3 protein: CSVPSDYGDRTDTQYF